These 2 T cell receptor beta chains were all obtained from the same sample, sequenced in a study of blood T cell repertoires in COVID-19 (dated by TCRdb to 2019 to 2021). The library relied on the immunoSEQ multiplex PCR assay. Entries here come from immuneACCESS through TCRdb and include only in-frame sequences with V and J called. Some clones fail to appear in such tables; in the studies checked, an unresolved V gene covers under half of the shortfall, and the cause of the remainder is unknown. Across this sample there are about 97,000 clones, with 84% seen only once. Less than 10% of the sample rests with the top ten. Sequencing used peripheral blood. Receptors originate from a man aged 35-49 years with active or convalescent COVID-19.

The rearrangement links TRBV6-5 to TRBJ1-2, with TRBD1 matching over 7 bases. CDR1 is MNHEY, CDR2 SVGAGI, per germline. CDR3 length equals 13 residues. J lost 5 bases, V lost 2 bases, and 2 bases had no gene match. The CDR3 nucleotides are TGTGCCAGCAGTTACAGGGGGCTTTATGGCTACACCTTC. It codes for CASSYRGLYGYTF.

The J gene is TRBJ2-3, the V gene TRBV11-2, with D maybe TRBD2 (5 bases). The CDR3 is 17 residues long. Germline V gene lookup returns CDR1 SGHAT and CDR2 FQNNGV. Trimming removed 5 bases at V and 0 bases at J, with 18 bases between. The CDR3 DNA sequence: TGTGCCAGCAGCCCCCGCCTTGCGGGCGGTAGCACAGATACGCAGTATTTT. The encoded protein is CASSPRLAGGSTDTQYF.